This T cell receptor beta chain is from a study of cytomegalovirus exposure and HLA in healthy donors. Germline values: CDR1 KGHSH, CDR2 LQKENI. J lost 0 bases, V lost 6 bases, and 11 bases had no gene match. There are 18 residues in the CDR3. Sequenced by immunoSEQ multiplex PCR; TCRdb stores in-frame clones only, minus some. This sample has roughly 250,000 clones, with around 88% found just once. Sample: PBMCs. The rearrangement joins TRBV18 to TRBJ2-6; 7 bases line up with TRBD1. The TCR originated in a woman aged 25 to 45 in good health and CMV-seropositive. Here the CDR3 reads CASSAETGATSGANVLTF. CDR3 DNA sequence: TGTGCCAGCTCCGCAGAAACAGGGGCCACCTCTGGGGCCAACGTCCTGACTTTC. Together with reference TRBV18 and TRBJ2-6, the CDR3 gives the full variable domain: NAGVMQNPRHLVRRRGQEARLRCSPMKGHSHVYWYRQLPEEGLKFMVYLQKENIIDESGMPKERFSAEFPKEGPSILRIQQVVRGDSAAYFCASSAETGATSGANVLTFGAGSRLTVL.